The T cell receptor beta chain described here comes from a study of T cells after yellow fever vaccination. The trim removed 9 bases at V and 4 bases at J, leaving 7 bases unmatched. CDR3 length: 15 amino acids. CDR1 is KGHDR and CDR2 is SFDVKD in the germline V gene. Findings and limits, study-wide: FACS-sorted repertoires could harbor abundant contaminating bulk-population clonotypes.

This clonotype has at least ten counts. The antigen is not known. TCRdb redid the calling of the 5' RACE reads with MiXCR, one entry per CDR3 protein. The table includes about 360,000 distinct CDR3 sequences, around 6.5% detected once. This chain uses TRBV24-1 with TRBJ2-1, with 11 bases matching TRBD1. The sequence came from a young man who received the YFV17D yellow fever vaccine. Sequenced material: PBMCs, taken 5 days after the yellow fever booster vaccination. The CDR3 loop is CATCAGTGGYNEQFF. The CDR3 bases are TGTGCCACCTGCGCCGGGACAGGGGGATACAATGAGCAGTTCTTC.